The 9 T cell receptor beta chains given below trace back to one sample, sequenced in a study of T cells in Graves' hyperthyroidism and ophthalmopathy. There were TCR beta CDR3 regions amplified from RNA transcripts. The TCR CDR3 first-round RT-PCR relied on the HTBI primer set. TCRdb used MiXCR to reprocess the multiplex PCR reads, holding one entry per CDR3 protein. The sample consists of fewer than 600,000 distinct CDR3 sequences, 13% to 15% of them appearing once. Sequenced material: blood. These receptors were obtained from a woman between 40 and 50 years old with Graves' hyperthyroidism.

This clonotype was observed a handful of times. This rearrangement joins TRBV12-3 or TRBV12-4 to TRBJ1-5; D might be TRBD1 (5 bases). V lost 7 bases and J lost 7, with 11 bases in between. The CDR3 consists of 12 residues. CDR3 DNA sequence: TGTGCCAGCACCTGGGGGGACCAGCCCCAGCATTTT. Translating it yields CASTWGDQPQHF.

This clonotype was seen at least ten times. The chain couples TRBV20-1 to TRBJ1-4, with unresolved D. CDR3 length equals 11 residues. V was cut by 4 bases and J by 4 bases, with 4 bases left in between. Germline V CDR1 and CDR2: DFQATT, SNEGSKA (reference sequence). In DNA, the CDR3 is TGCAGTGCTAAGTATAATGAAAAACTGTTTTTT. Translating gives CSAKYNEKLFF.

The chain recombines TRBV28 with TRBJ2-7; 7 bases match TRBD2. From germline, CDR1 is MDHEN and CDR2 SYDVKM. Unmatched junction bases numbered 9, after V lost 4 bases and J lost 6 bases. The length of the CDR3 is 14 residues. CDR3 coding DNA: TGTGCCAGCAGTTCCGGGGGAGGGCCCTCCGAGCAGTACTTC. It encodes CASSSGGGPSEQYF.

This clonotype was counted between two and nine times. V is TRBV14 and J is TRBJ2-2; D remains ambiguous. V dropped 1 base and J dropped 6 bases, with 12 bases sitting between them. The CDR3 length is 15 residues. Germline CDR1 SGHDN, CDR2 FVKESK. CDR3 nucleotide sequence: TGTGCCAGCAGCCAAGTAAACTTAGAAGCCGGGGAGCTGTTTTTT. This gives the protein CASSQVNLEAGELFF.

This clonotype was detected many times. This chain connects TRBV28 to TRBJ2-7; 8 bases line up with TRBD1. J gave up 4 bases and V 6 bases, and 11 bases lay outside the gene matches. The CDR3 totals 15 residues. Germline loops: CDR1 MDHEN, CDR2 SYDVKM. Here the CDR3 reads CASSRNTGGGYEQYF. The CDR3 nucleotides are TGTGCCAGCAGCCGAAACACAGGGGGAGGTTACGAGCAGTACTTC. The full variable domain, in which reference TRBV28 and TRBJ2-7 provide the parts outside the CDR3, is DVKVTQSSRYLVKRTGEKVFLECVQDMDHENMFWYRQDPGLGLRLIYFSYDVKMKEKGDIPEGYSVSREKKERFSLILESASTNQTSMYLCASSRNTGGGYEQYFGPGTRLTVT.

This clonotype was recorded at least ten times. This chain uses TRBV7-8 with TRBJ2-5; 14 bases fit TRBD2. Germline CDR1 reads SGHVS; CDR2 reads FQNEAQ. The CDR3 is 17 residues long. Trimming took 5 bases from V and 5 from J; bases not matched to a gene: 10. The CDR3 reads CASSPLGLAGERETQYF. CDR3 sequence (DNA): TGTGCCAGCAGCCCCTTGGGACTAGCGGGAGAGCGGGAGACCCAGTACTTC. The full variable domain, its missing parts supplied by reference TRBV7-8 and TRBJ2-5, is GAGVSQSPRYKVAKRGQDVALRCDPISGHVSLFWYQQALGQGPEFLTYFQNEAQLDKSGLPSDRFFAERPEGSVSTLKIQRTQQEDSAVYLCASSPLGLAGERETQYFGPGTRLLVL.

About this clonotype itself: This may stem from a read error, because a much larger clone lies one nucleotide away. The J gene is TRBJ2-3, the V gene TRBV20-1; a possible D gene is TRBD1 (6 bases). The assigned J gene may be wrong: the sequence end matches TRBJ1-5 better. There are 13 residues in the CDR3. Per the germline V gene, CDR1 is DFQATT and CDR2 is SNEGSKA (reference sequence). In DNA form, the CDR3 reads TGCAGTGCTAAGGGGCACAGGGCAGATACGCAGCATTTT. Encoded protein: CSAKGHRADTQHF.

V usage is TRBV5-1 and J usage is TRBJ2-5; TRBD1 might be the D (6 bases). Trimming took off 7 bases at V and 7 bases at J, with 11 bases between the two ends. This CDR3 comprises 11 residues. Germline CDR1 and CDR2: SGHRS and YFSETQ. Here the CDR3 reads CASGQPGTQYF. As DNA, the CDR3 is TGCGCCAGCGGACAGCCGGGGACCCAGTACTTC.

This clonotype occurred once. Since a much larger clone is just one base distant, this may be a read error. The chain couples TRBV28 to TRBJ2-1, with 10 bases fitting TRBD2. TRBJ2-7 explains the end of the DNA better; the J call may be wrong. Per germline, CDR1 MDHEN and CDR2 SYDVKM. This CDR3 is 16 amino acids long. CDR3 DNA sequence: TGTGCCAGCTCTCAAGATAGCGGGAGGTCCTACAATGAGCAGTACTTC. It specifies CASSQDSGRSYNEQYF.